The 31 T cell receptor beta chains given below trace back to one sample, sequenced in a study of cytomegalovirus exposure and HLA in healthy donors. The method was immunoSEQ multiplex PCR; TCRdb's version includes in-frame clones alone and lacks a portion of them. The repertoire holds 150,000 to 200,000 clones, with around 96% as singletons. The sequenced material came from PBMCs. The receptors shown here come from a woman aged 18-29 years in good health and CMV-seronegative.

The CDR3, as DNA: TGCGCCAGCAGCTTGGGATCAGGGCCCCCCACAGATACGCAGTATTTT. It yields the protein CASSLGSGPPTDTQYF. The chain recombines TRBV5-1 with TRBJ2-3; D is possibly TRBD1 (5 bases). Trimming removed 0 bases from V and 2 bases from J, with 13 bases in between. The CDR3 covers 16 residues. Germline assignment: CDR1 SGHRS and CDR2 YFSETQ.

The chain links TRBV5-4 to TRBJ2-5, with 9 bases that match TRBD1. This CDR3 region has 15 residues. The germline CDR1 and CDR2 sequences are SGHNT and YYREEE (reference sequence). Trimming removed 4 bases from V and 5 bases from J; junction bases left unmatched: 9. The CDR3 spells CASSRSGQGPETQYF. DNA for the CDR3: TGTGCCAGCAGCCGATCAGGACAGGGGCCGGAGACCCAGTACTTC. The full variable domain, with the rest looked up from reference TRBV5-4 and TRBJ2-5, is ETGVTQSPTHLIKTRGQQVTLRCSSQSGHNTVSWYQQALGQGPQFIFQYYREEENGRGNFPPRFSGLQFPNYSSELNVNALELDDSALYLCASSRSGQGPETQYFGPGTRLLVL.

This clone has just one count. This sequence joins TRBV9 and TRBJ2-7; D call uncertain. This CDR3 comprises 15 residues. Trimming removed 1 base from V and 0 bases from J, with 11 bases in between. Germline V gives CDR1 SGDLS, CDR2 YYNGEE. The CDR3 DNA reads TGTGCCAGCAGCGTACGTCCCACGAGCTCCTACGAGCAGTACTTC. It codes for CASSVRPTSSYEQYF.

CDR3 in DNA: TGTGCCAGCAGCCTCCGGACAGGAGAAAAACTGTTTTTT. It specifies CASSLRTGEKLFF. The genes are TRBV7-6 and TRBJ1-4, with 7 bases lining up with TRBD1. CDR3 length equals 13 residues. V shed 5 bases, J shed 8 bases, and the junction held 5 bases outside the gene matches. Germline lookup yields CDR1 SGHVS and CDR2 FNYEAQ.

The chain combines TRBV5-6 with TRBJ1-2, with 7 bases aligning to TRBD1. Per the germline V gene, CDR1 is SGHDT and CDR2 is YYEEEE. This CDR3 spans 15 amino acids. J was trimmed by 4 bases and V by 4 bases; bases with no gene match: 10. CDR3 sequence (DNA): TGTGCCAGCAGCATCTCACAGGGGAAAGCCTATGGCTACACCTTC. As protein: CASSISQGKAYGYTF.

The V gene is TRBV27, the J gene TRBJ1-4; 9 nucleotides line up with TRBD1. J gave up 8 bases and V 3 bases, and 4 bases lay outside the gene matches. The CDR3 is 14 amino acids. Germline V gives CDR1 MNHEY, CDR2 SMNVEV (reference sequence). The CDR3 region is CASSFDRGGEKLFF. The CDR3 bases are TGTGCCAGCAGTTTCGACAGGGGGGGAGAAAAACTGTTTTTT.

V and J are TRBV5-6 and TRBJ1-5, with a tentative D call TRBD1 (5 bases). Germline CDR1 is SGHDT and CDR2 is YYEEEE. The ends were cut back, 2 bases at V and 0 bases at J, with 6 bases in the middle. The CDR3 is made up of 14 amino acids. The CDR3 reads CASSLRGSNQPQHF. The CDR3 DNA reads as TGTGCCAGCAGCTTAAGGGGTAGCAATCAGCCCCAGCATTTT.

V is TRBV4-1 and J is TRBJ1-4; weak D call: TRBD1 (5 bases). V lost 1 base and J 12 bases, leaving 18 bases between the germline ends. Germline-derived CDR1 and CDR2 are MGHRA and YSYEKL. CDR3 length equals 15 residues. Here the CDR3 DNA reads TGCGCCAGCAGCCAAGTAGGGGAAGAGAAGGCAGAACTGTTTTTT. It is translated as CASSQVGEEKAELFF.

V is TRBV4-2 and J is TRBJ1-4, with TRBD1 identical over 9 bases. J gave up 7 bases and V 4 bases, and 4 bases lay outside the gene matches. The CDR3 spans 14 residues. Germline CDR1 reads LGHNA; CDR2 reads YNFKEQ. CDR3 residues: CASSPGQGSEKLFF. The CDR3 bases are TGTGCCAGCAGCCCGGGACAGGGTTCTGAAAAACTGTTTTTT.

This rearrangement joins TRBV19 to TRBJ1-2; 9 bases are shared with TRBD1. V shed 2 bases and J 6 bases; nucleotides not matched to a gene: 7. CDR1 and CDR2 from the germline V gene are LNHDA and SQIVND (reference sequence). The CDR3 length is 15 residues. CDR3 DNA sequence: TGTGCCAGTAGTATAAGGGACAGGGAGCTGGATGGCTACACCTTC. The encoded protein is CASSIRDRELDGYTF.

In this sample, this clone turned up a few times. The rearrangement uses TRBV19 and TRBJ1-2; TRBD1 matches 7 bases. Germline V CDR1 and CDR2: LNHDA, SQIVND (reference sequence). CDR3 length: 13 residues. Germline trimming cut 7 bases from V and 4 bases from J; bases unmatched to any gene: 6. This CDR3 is CASTRTGSYGYTF. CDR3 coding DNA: TGTGCCAGTACCAGGACAGGAAGCTATGGCTACACCTTC.

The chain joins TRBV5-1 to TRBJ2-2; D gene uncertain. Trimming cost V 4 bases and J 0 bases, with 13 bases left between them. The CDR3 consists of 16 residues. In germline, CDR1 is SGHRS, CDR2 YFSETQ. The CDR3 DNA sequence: TGCGCCAGCAGCCGCCTTACAGTCCCGAACACCGGGGAGCTGTTTTTT. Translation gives CASSRLTVPNTGELFF.

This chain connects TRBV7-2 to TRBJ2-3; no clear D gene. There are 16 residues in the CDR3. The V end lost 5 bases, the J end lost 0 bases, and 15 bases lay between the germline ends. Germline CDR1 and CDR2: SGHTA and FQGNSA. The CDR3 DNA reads TGTGCCAGCAGCCCTAGACCGGCCGGAAGCACAGATACGCAGTATTTT. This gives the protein CASSPRPAGSTDTQYF. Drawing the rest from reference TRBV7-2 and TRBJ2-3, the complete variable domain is GAGVSQSPSNKVTEKGKDVELRCDPISGHTALYWYRQSLGQGLEFLIYFQGNSAPDKSGLPSDRFSAERTGGSVSTLTIQRTQQEDSAVYLCASSPRPAGSTDTQYFGPGTRLTVL.

The CDR3 loop is CASSAGVGQPSYEQYF. CDR3 DNA sequence: TGTGCCAGCAGTGCCGGGGTCGGACAGCCCTCCTACGAGCAGTACTTC. The chain uses TRBV25-1 and TRBJ2-7, with a weak D call TRBD1 (6 bases). The CDR3 length is 16 residues. Trimming took off 4 bases at V and 0 bases at J, with 16 bases between the two ends. Germline V gene sequence: CDR1 MGHDK, CDR2 SYGVNS.

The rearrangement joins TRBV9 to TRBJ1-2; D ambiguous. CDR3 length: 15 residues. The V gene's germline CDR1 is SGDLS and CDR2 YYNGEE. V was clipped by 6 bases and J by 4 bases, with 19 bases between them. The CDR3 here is CASTKVGQSPYGYTF. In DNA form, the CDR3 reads TGTGCCAGCACCAAGGTGGGCCAGTCCCCCTATGGCTACACCTTC. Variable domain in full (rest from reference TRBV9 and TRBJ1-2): DSGVTQTPKHLITATGQRVTLRCSPRSGDLSVYWYQQSLDQGLQFLIQYYNGEERAKGNILERFSAQQFPDLHSELNLSSLELGDSALYFCASTKVGQSPYGYTFGSGTRLTVV.

The CDR3 region has the DNA TGTGCCAGCAGCTTAGCATGGAGGCAGGGGAAGAATGAAAAACTGTTTTTT. Amino acids: CASSLAWRQGKNEKLFF. This rearrangement joins TRBV7-2 to TRBJ1-4, with D possibly being TRBD1 (6 bases). Trimming removed 0 bases at V and 5 bases at J, with 16 bases between. Germline CDR1 and CDR2: SGHTA and FQGNSA. The CDR3 contains 17 residues.

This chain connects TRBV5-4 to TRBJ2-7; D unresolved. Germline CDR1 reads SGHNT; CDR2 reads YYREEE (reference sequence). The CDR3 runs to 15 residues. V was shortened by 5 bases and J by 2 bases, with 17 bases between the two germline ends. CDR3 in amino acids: CASSPTTKPPYEQYF. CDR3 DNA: TGTGCCAGCAGTCCCACTACTAAACCCCCCTACGAGCAGTACTTC.

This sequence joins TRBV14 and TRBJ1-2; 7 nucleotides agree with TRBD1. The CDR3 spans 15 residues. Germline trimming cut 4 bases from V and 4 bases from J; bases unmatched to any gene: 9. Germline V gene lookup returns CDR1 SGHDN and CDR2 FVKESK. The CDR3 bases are TGTGCCAGCAGCCCCTCAACGACAGGGTCCTATGGCTACACCTTC. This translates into CASSPSTTGSYGYTF. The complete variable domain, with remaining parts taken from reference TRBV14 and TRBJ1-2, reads EAGVTQFPSHSVIEKGQTVTLRCDPISGHDNLYWYRRVMGKEIKFLLHFVKESKQDESGMPNNRFLAERTGGTYSTLKVQPAELEDSGVYFCASSPSTTGSYGYTFGSGTRLTVV.

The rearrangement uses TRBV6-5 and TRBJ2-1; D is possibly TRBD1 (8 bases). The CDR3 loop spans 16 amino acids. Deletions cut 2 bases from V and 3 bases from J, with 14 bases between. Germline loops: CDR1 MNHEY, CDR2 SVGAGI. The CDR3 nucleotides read TGTGCCAGCAGTTACGGGGGGGACAGGAGCTACAATGAGCAGTTCTTC. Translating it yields CASSYGGDRSYNEQFF.

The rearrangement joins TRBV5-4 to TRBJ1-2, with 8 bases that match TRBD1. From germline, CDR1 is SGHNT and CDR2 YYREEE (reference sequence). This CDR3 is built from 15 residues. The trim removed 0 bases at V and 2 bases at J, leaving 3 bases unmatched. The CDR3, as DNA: TGTGCCAGCAGCTTGGAACAGGGGGGGAACTATGGCTACACCTTC. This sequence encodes CASSLEQGGNYGYTF.

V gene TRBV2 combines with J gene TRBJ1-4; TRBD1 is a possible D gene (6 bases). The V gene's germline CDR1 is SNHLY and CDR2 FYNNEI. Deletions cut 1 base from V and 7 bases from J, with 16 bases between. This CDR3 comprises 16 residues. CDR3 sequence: CASSEGIGRGSEKLFF. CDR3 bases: TGTGCCAGCAGTGAAGGGATAGGGAGGGGGAGTGAAAAACTGTTTTTT.

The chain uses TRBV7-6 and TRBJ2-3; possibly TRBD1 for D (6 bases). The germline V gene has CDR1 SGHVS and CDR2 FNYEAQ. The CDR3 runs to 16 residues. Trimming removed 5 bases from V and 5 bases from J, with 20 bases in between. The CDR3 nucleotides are TGTGCCAGCAGCAACTCATTTAGGGGGATCGAAGATACGCAGTATTTT. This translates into CASSNSFRGIEDTQYF.

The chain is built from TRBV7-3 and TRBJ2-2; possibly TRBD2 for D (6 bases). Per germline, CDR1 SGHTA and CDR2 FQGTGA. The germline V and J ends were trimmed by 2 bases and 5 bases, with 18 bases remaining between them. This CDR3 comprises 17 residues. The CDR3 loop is CASSLGNSGGLTGELFF. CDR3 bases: TGTGCCAGCAGCTTAGGCAACAGTGGAGGGCTTACCGGGGAGCTGTTTTTT.

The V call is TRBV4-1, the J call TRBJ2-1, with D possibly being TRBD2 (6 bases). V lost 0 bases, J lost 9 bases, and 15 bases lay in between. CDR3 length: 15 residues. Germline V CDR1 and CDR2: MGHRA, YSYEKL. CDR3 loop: CASSQERGEEGEQFF. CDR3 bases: TGCGCCAGCAGCCAAGAGCGGGGAGAAGAGGGTGAGCAGTTCTTC.

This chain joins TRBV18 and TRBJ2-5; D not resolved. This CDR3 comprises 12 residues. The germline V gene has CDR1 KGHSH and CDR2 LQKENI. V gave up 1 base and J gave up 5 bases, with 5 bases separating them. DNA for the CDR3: TGTGCCAGCTCACCACTCGGGGAGACCCAGTACTTC. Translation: CASSPLGETQYF.

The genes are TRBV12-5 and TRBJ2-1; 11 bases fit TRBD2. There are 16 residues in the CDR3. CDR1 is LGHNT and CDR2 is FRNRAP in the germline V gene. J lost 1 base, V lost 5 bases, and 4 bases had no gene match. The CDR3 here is CASGTRLAGSYNEQFF. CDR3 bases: TGTGCTAGTGGTACCAGACTAGCGGGGTCCTACAATGAGCAGTTCTTC.

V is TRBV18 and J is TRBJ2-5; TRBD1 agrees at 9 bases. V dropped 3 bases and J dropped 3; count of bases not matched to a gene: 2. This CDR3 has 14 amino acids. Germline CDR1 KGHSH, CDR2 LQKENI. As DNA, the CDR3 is TGTGCCAGCTCACCCAGGACAGGGGAAGAGACCCAGTACTTC. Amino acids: CASSPRTGEETQYF.

The CDR3 here is CASSLSMHKRQNSPLHF. CDR3 DNA: TGTGCCAGCAGTTTATCCATGCACAAGAGACAGAATTCACCCCTCCACTTT. V is TRBV27 and J is TRBJ1-6, with D perhaps TRBD1 (5 bases). Trimming pared 0 bases from V and 7 bases from J, leaving 16 bases between. This CDR3 region has 17 residues. Per germline, CDR1 MNHEY and CDR2 SMNVEV (reference sequence).

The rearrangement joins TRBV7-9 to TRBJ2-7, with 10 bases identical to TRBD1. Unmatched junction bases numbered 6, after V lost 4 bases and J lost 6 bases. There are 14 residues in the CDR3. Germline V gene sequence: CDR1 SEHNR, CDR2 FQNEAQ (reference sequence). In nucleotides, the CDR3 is TGTGCCAGCAGCTCCGGGACAGGGGTTTCCGAGCAGTACTTC. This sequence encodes CASSSGTGVSEQYF.

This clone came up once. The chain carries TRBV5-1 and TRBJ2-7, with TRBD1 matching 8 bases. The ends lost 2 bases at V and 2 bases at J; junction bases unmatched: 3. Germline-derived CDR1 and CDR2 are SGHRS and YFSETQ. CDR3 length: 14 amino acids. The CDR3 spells CASSFDRGPYEQYF. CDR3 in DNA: TGCGCCAGCAGCTTTGACAGGGGACCCTACGAGCAGTACTTC.

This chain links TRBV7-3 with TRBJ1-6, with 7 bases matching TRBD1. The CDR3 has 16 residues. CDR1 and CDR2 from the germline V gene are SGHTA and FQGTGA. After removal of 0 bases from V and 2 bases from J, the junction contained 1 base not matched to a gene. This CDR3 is CASSLTGGAYNSPLHF. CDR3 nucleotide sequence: TGTGCCAGCAGCTTAACAGGGGGCGCCTATAATTCACCCCTCCACTTT.